Below, 8 T cell receptor beta chains from the same sample are listed, as sequenced in a study of technical replicates of blood from several donors (dated by TCRdb to between 2016 and 2019). The method was the immunoSEQ multiplex PCR assay. What TCRdb holds here is the immuneACCESS table cut down to in-frame rearrangements. Part of the clones is not present; checked against another copy, under half of the missing clones reflect an unresolved V gene, and the others are unexplained. The sample table lists 40,000 to 60,000 clones, roughly nine tenths of them with a count of one. The leading ten clones occupy 3% to 4% of the sample. The source material was PBMCs. All receptors come from a human donor in good health. Some clones in this sample may be carry-over from other donors' samples.

The chain recombines TRBV27 with TRBJ2-3; D not certain. Trimming pared 2 bases from V and 0 bases from J, leaving 9 bases between. Per the germline V gene, CDR1 is MNHEY and CDR2 is SMNVEV (reference sequence). CDR3 size: 15 residues. Written as DNA, the CDR3 is TGTGCCAGCAGTTTAGACTCCTTTAGCACAGATACGCAGTATTTT. It is translated as CASSLDSFSTDTQYF.

The chain recombines TRBV7-2 with TRBJ2-7; D is unresolved. The CDR3 totals 12 residues. V was shortened by 5 bases and J by 0 bases, with 5 bases between the two germline ends. The germline gives CDR1 SGHTA, CDR2 FQGNSA. This CDR3 is CASSGSSYEQYF. The CDR3 DNA is TGTGCCAGCAGCGGTAGCTCCTACGAGCAGTACTTC.

The rearrangement links TRBV18 to TRBJ2-7, with D perhaps matching TRBD1 (5 bases). The CDR3 extends over 15 amino acids. V was shortened by 1 base and J by 3 bases, with 13 bases between the two germline ends. The germline V gene encodes CDR1 KGHSH and CDR2 LQKENI. CDR3 coding DNA: TGTGCCAGCTCACCACTTCAGGGTATGGGCTACGAGCAGTACTTC. Translation gives CASSPLQGMGYEQYF.

Turning to this clone: At the DNA level, this CDR3 is encoded by other sequences in the same sample as well. The CDR3 nucleotides are TGCGCCAGCAGGCAGGGGGGCACTGAAGCTTTCTTT. Its protein is CASRQGGTEAFF. The chain links TRBV10-2 to TRBJ1-1, with TRBD1 matching 7 bases. J was trimmed by 4 bases and V by 6 bases; bases with no gene match: 2. Germline lookup yields CDR1 WSHSY and CDR2 SAAADI. This CDR3 is built from 12 residues.

The CDR3 is CASSESRPGQGSTFF. The CDR3 DNA is TGCGCCAGCAGTGAGTCCCGACCGGGACAGGGTTCGACTTTCTTT. The chain has TRBV10-2 and TRBJ1-1; 9 bases match TRBD1. V was clipped by 0 bases and J by 12 bases; unmatched bases: 11. Germline V CDR1 and CDR2: WSHSY, SAAADI. This CDR3 contains 15 residues.

The chain carries TRBV9 and TRBJ1-2; D might be TRBD1 (5 bases). With 0 bases removed from V and 4 bases from J, the gap between germline ends came to 19 bases. CDR3 length: 17 residues. CDR1 and CDR2 from the germline V gene are SGDLS and YYNGEE. The CDR3 DNA follows: TGTGCCAGCAGCGTAGGTCCGGTGTCAGGGCCTGGCTATGGCTACACCTTC. Translation gives CASSVGPVSGPGYGYTF.

This sequence joins TRBV5-1 and TRBJ2-7, with D possibly TRBD1 on 5 matching bases. Trimming removed 4 bases from V and 4 bases from J, with 12 bases in between. Per the germline V gene, CDR1 is SGHRS and CDR2 is YFSETQ. The length of the CDR3 is 13 residues. CDR3 DNA: TGCGCCAGCAGCCCGGACACTGAATACGAGCAGTACTTC. The encoded protein is CASSPDTEYEQYF.

The rearrangement uses TRBV30 and TRBJ1-5; the D is unclear. CDR1 and CDR2 from the germline V gene are GTSNPN and SVGIG (reference sequence). V was pared by 0 bases and J by 7 bases, with 10 bases between. This CDR3 is built from 13 residues. CDR3 coding DNA: TGTGCCTGGAGTGTACGAGCGGGGCAGCCCCAGCATTTT. It yields the protein CAWSVRAGQPQHF.